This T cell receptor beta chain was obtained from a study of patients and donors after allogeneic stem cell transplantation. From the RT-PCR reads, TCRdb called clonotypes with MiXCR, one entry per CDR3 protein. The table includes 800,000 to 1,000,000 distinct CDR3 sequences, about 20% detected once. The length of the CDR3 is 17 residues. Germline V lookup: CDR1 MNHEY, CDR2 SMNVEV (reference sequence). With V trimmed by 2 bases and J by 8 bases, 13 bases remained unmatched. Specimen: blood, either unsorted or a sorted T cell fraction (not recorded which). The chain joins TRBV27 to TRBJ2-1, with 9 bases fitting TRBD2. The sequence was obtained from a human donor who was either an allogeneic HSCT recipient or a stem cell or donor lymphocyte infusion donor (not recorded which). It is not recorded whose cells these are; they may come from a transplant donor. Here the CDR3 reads CASSLSGGRVRVHEQFF. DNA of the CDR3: TGTGCCAGCAGTTTAAGCGGCGGGAGGGTCAGAGTCCATGAGCAGTTCTTC.